This T cell receptor beta chain was identified during a study of T cell responses to AZD1222 COVID-19 vaccine (dated by TCRdb to the early 2020s). With regard to the full study: AZD1222 recipients given second doses at about 4 weeks or at about 12 weeks were pooled, since spike-specific TCR depth and breadth were not found to differ between the two schedules. TCR sequencing was performed for more than 230 trial participants, of whom about 200 were given two doses of AZD1222 and around 25 were given two doses of MenACWY control vaccine. Trial participants were enrolled by age into 18-55, 56-69 and 70-plus year subgroups, with approximately 150, 30 and 60 TCR-sequenced participants respectively.

Including the terminal cysteine and phenylalanine, the CDR3 comprises 16 residues. The sequence is cut down to CDR3 DNA, 48 bases in frame from base 1. The germline V gene (reference sequence) sets CDR1 to MNHEY and CDR2 to SMNVEV. Cut back by 0 bases and 4 bases, the V and J ends lie 15 bases apart. The CDR3 regions of human TCRbeta chains were analyzed by immunosequencing. The paper's data handling went like this. Repertoire TCRs were checked for matches against a reference library of SARS-CoV-2-specific TCRs that had been generated using the MIRA antigen-specificity platform. Breadth meant the fraction of unique TCRs that were SARS-CoV-2-associated, whereas depth meant the fraction of total T cells that were SARS-CoV-2-associated. Using the MIRA data, each spike-specific TCR was mapped to the spike region that the TCR reacts to and placed in a CD4 or CD8 class. Log10-transformed breadth and depth values were compared by one-way ANOVA with Sidak's multiple comparisons tests. The clones in this table, taken by TCRdb from immuneACCESS, are in-frame only. Not every clone is retained; where verified, under half of the shortfall comes from an unresolved V gene, and the cause of the rest is unknown. V, J and clone size are those of that table, while D and trimming were read from the DNA. For this sample there are about 150,000 clones; approximately 90% appear just once. Together, the top ten hold about 1.7% of the sample.

About this clone: The antigen it recognizes is unknown. The sample holds no much larger clone one base away, and base qualities are not on file.

The time point label here, explained by the study, means: baseline before first vaccination. Samples from vaccinated people were obtained from the UK trials COV001 and COV002, which included a single-blind randomized controlled phase 2/3 trial of AZD1222 (ChAdOx1 nCoV-19) in healthy adults. Trial participant PBMC samples were collected at day 0 and day 28 after the second dose for TCRbeta chain sequencing. Overall results and qualifications from the work: Epitopes outside the regions mutated in the B.1.351 and B.1.1.7 variants were reportedly recognized by nearly half of the unique spike-specific TCRs. The 56-69-year group was small, and its depth increase did not reach significance, likely because of low power. Conclusions about previously exposed vaccinees are limited because only a handful of AZD1222 recipients were SARS-CoV-2 seropositive at baseline. After two AZD1222 doses, both the breadth and the depth of spike-specific TCRs were significantly higher than at day 0 and than in MenACWY recipients. Most participants were white British and females outnumbered males, and the authors suggested that clonal diversity may have been underestimated. Because no day 14 peak-response samples were available, the repertoires could be characterized only after the peak T cell response. CD4 TCRs associated with the vaccine covered the entire spike protein, and the dominant responses were in regions 160-218 and 743-854.

The chain joins TRBV27 to TRBJ1-2, with the D gene too uncertain to name. The source of this sequence is an adult in good health. This material consisted of peripheral blood, taken on day 0 of AZD1222 vaccination. The nucleotides are TGTGCCAGCAGTTTATCGGGCAGTACCTACTTCTATGGCTACACCTTC. Its translation is CASSLSGSTYFYGYTF.